This passage covers 26 T cell receptor beta chains from one sample sequenced in a study of cytomegalovirus exposure and HLA in healthy donors. Profiled with immunoSEQ multiplex PCR; TCRdb holds only in-frame clones, not every one. There are more than 85,000 clones in the sample; over 75% occur only once, and 1.4% to 1.5% lies in the top ten. The sample consisted of PBMCs. The source is a woman aged 25 to 39 in good health and CMV-seropositive.

V usage is TRBV28 and J usage is TRBJ1-2, with unresolved D. V lost 6 bases and J lost 1, with 12 bases in between. CDR3 length equals 14 residues. Germline V lookup: CDR1 MDHEN, CDR2 SYDVKM. The CDR3 coding sequence is TGTGCCAGCAGGCCCGGCGGGGTTAACTATGGCTACACCTTC. Protein: CASRPGGVNYGYTF.

This clone was picked up one time. The chain uses TRBV4-1 and TRBJ1-5; a weak D match, TRBD1 (6 bases). Trimming shortened V by 4 bases and J by 6 bases, and 19 bases separated the two germline ends. Germline V gene lookup returns CDR1 MGHRA and CDR2 YSYEKL. The CDR3 totals 16 residues. The CDR3 coding sequence is TGCGCCAGCAGCCCTTGGCCTGGGCAGGGGATTCAGCCCCAGCATTTT. Translation gives CASSPWPGQGIQPQHF.

This clone is a singleton in its sample. The V call is TRBV27, the J call TRBJ1-4; D is unclear. The CDR3 sequence is 19 residues long. Germline V lookup: CDR1 MNHEY, CDR2 SMNVEV (reference sequence). Trimming stripped 10 bases from V and 6 bases from J, with 33 bases between. CDR3 DNA: TGTGCCACCAGACCTCCAACCGCCAGGTCCTTTATCGTGGATGAAAAACTGTTTTTT. Protein product: CATRPPTARSFIVDEKLFF.

V and J are TRBV7-3 and TRBJ2-5; 8 bases map to TRBD1. Trimming at V came to 5 bases and at J to 2 bases, leaving 1 base not matched to a gene. The CDR3 contains 13 residues. Germline assignment: CDR1 SGHTA and CDR2 FQGTGA. The DNA for the CDR3 is TGTGCCAGCAGCCGGACAGGGCAAGAGACCCAGTACTTC. It encodes CASSRTGQETQYF. Full variable domain (rest looked up from reference TRBV7-3 and TRBJ2-5): GAGVSQTPSNKVTEKGKYVELRCDPISGHTALYWYRQSLGQGPEFLIYFQGTGAADDSGLPNDRFFAVRPEGSVSTLKIQRTERGDSAVYLCASSRTGQETQYFGPGTRLLVL.

This sequence joins TRBV6-5 and TRBJ2-7; maybe TRBD1 (5 bases). This CDR3 contains 13 residues. From germline, CDR1 is MNHEY and CDR2 SVGAGI. V lost 6 bases and J lost 1, with 10 bases in between. CDR3 sequence reads: CASRPDSSYEQYF. Written as DNA, the CDR3 is TGTGCCAGCAGACCTGACAGTTCCTACGAGCAGTACTTC.

There are a few counts of this clone. The genes are TRBV4-3 and TRBJ1-6, with D maybe TRBD1 (5 bases). Trimming took 2 bases from V and 10 from J, leaving 9 bases between them. This CDR3 contains 13 residues. CDR1 is LGHNA, CDR2 YSLEER, per germline. The CDR3 is CASSQYWGSPLHF. In DNA form, the CDR3 reads TGCGCCAGCAGCCAATACTGGGGCTCACCCCTCCACTTT.

This chain joins TRBV5-4 and TRBJ2-1; 8 bases map to TRBD2. This CDR3 has 12 amino acids. Germline values: CDR1 SGHNT, CDR2 YYREEE (reference sequence). With V trimmed by 3 bases and J by 7 bases, 0 bases remained unmatched. The CDR3 nucleotides read TGTGCCAGCAGCTCTAGCGGGAATGAGCAGTTCTTC. It translates to CASSSSGNEQFF.

The chain employs TRBV7-2 and TRBJ2-3, with 7 bases that match TRBD2. This CDR3 contains 16 residues. The V gene's germline CDR1 is SGHTA and CDR2 FQGNSA. The J segment lost 0 bases and the V segment lost 5 bases, leaving 8 bases of the junction unmatched. The CDR3 DNA follows: TGTGCCAGCAGCCCCCTGGAGCGGGGAAGCACAGATACGCAGTATTTT. Amino acids: CASSPLERGSTDTQYF.

V and J are TRBV7-9 and TRBJ2-7, with 7 bases aligning to TRBD1. CDR1 and CDR2 from the germline V gene are SEHNR and FQNEAQ (reference sequence). With V trimmed by 4 bases and J by 3 bases, 0 bases remained unmatched. CDR3 length: 12 amino acids. This chain's CDR3 is CASSWTGYEQYF. CDR3 in DNA: TGTGCCAGCAGCTGGACAGGCTACGAGCAGTACTTC.

This chain uses TRBV6-5 with TRBJ1-2; D not certain. CDR1 and CDR2 from the germline V gene are MNHEY and SVGAGI. This CDR3 has 14 amino acids. V was clipped by 3 bases and J by 1 base, with 9 bases between them. CDR3 bases: TGTGCCAGCAGTTATAACAGAGATAACTATGGCTACACCTTC. Its translation: CASSYNRDNYGYTF.

CDR3 residues: CASSRPPQGEQYF. Written as DNA, the CDR3 is TGTGCCAGCTCTAGGCCCCCTCAGGGCGAGCAGTACTTC. The V and J genes are TRBV6-6 and TRBJ2-7, with D maybe TRBD1 (5 bases). CDR1 MNHNY and CDR2 SVGAGI come from the germline V gene (reference sequence). The CDR3 has 13 amino acids. V dropped 8 bases and J dropped 6 bases, with 17 bases sitting between them.

The chain joins TRBV4-1 to TRBJ2-5, with 8 bases that match TRBD2. This CDR3 is 14 amino acids long. Germline trimming cut 0 bases from V and 7 bases from J; bases unmatched to any gene: 4. Looked up from germline, CDR1 is MGHRA and CDR2 is YSYEKL. CDR3 protein: CASSQERGAGTQYF. In DNA, the CDR3 is TGCGCCAGCAGCCAAGAGCGGGGGGCCGGGACCCAGTACTTC.

The genes are TRBV13 and TRBJ2-1; TRBD1 agrees at 9 bases. V dropped 4 bases and J dropped 0; count of bases not matched to a gene: 4. The CDR3 loop spans 16 amino acids. The germline V gene has CDR1 PRHDT and CDR2 FYEKMQ (reference sequence). The CDR3 DNA sequence: TGTGCCAGCAGCTCTGGGACAGGGAGCTCCTACAATGAGCAGTTCTTC. It encodes CASSSGTGSSYNEQFF.

The V gene is TRBV6-6, the J gene TRBJ1-5; TRBD1 might be the D (5 bases). The CDR3 is made up of 14 amino acids. Trimming left V 7 bases short and J 9 bases short, with 19 bases between. CDR1 is MNHNY and CDR2 is SVGAGI in the germline V gene (reference sequence). CDR3 amino acids: CASTSGTPDRPQHF. In nucleotides, the CDR3 is TGTGCCAGCACCAGCGGGACTCCGGATCGGCCCCAGCATTTT.

This clone was counted between two and nine times. This rearrangement joins TRBV7-3 to TRBJ1-5; 7 nucleotides agree with TRBD1. This CDR3 is built from 16 residues. From germline, CDR1 is SGHTA and CDR2 FQGTGA. The J segment lost 0 bases and the V segment lost 4 bases, leaving 6 bases of the junction unmatched. CDR3: CASSCLEGASNQPQHF. The CDR3, as DNA: TGTGCCAGCAGCTGTTTGGAGGGGGCTAGCAATCAGCCCCAGCATTTT.

This chain uses TRBV5-6 with TRBJ2-5; 12 bases map to TRBD2. There are 14 residues in the CDR3. Germline CDR1 reads SGHDT; CDR2 reads YYEEEE. V lost 4 bases to trimming and J lost 4 bases; unmatched junction nucleotides: 2. For the CDR3, the DNA is TGTGCCAGCAGCCTGGGACTAGCGGGAGAGACCCAGTACTTC. This sequence encodes CASSLGLAGETQYF.

This rearrangement joins TRBV7-9 to TRBJ1-6; D is possibly TRBD1 (5 bases). The germline V gene encodes CDR1 SEHNR and CDR2 FQNEAQ (reference sequence). Trimming took off 5 bases at V and 3 bases at J, with 14 bases between the two ends. There are 16 residues in the CDR3. This CDR3 reads CASSPETTVYNSPLHF. CDR3 in DNA: TGTGCCAGCAGCCCCGAAACGACAGTCTATAATTCACCCCTCCACTTT.

This clone came up a few times. V is TRBV7-9 and J is TRBJ1-2; a weak D match, TRBD1 (5 bases). V lost 3 bases, J lost 6 bases, and 8 bases lay in between. The CDR3 is 12 residues long. In germline, CDR1 is SEHNR, CDR2 FQNEAQ (reference sequence). CDR3 region: CASSFRGDGYTF. The CDR3 region has the DNA TGTGCCAGCAGCTTTCGGGGGGATGGCTACACCTTC.

The CDR3 DNA is TGCGCCAGCAGCCAAGTCAGTAGCGGGAGAAATGAGCAGTTCTTC. Its translation: CASSQVSSGRNEQFF. The chain recombines TRBV4-3 with TRBJ2-1; 9 bases align to TRBD2. The CDR3 runs to 15 residues. Unmatched junction bases numbered 5, after V lost 1 base and J lost 7 bases. CDR1 LGHNA and CDR2 YSLEER come from the germline V gene.

This clone was detected once. The genes are TRBV7-2 and TRBJ2-7; TRBD1 is a possible D gene (6 bases). Germline V CDR1 and CDR2: SGHTA, FQGNSA. V was shortened by 4 bases and J by 0 bases, with 10 bases between the two germline ends. CDR3 size: 14 residues. The DNA for the CDR3 is TGTGCCAGCAGCTGGGACACAATCTCCTACGAGCAGTACTTC. This gives the protein CASSWDTISYEQYF.

The genes are TRBV4-3 and TRBJ2-5, with 10 nucleotides matching TRBD2. Per the germline V gene, CDR1 is LGHNA and CDR2 is YSLEER. This CDR3 has 16 residues. The V gene end was trimmed by 0 bases and the J gene end by 5 bases; junction bases not matched to a gene: 6. The CDR3 sequence is CASSQEPSGSSETQYF. The CDR3 coding sequence is TGCGCCAGCAGCCAAGAACCTAGCGGGAGCAGTGAGACCCAGTACTTC.

The chain uses TRBV30 and TRBJ2-7; possibly TRBD1 for D (6 bases). The length of the CDR3 is 12 residues. CDR1 GTSNPN and CDR2 SVGIG come from the germline V gene (reference sequence). V lost 5 bases and J lost 3, with 11 bases in between. This chain's CDR3 is CAWGDTIYEQYF. The CDR3 nucleotides are TGTGCCTGGGGGGACACGATCTACGAGCAGTACTTC.

The V call is TRBV9, the J call TRBJ2-7; D is possibly TRBD1 (6 bases). CDR1 SGDLS and CDR2 YYNGEE come from the germline V gene. Trimming took 0 bases from V and 0 from J, leaving 10 bases between them. This CDR3 spans 15 amino acids. Here the CDR3 reads CASSVGTASSYEQYF. CDR3 nucleotide sequence: TGTGCCAGCAGCGTAGGGACAGCGAGCTCCTACGAGCAGTACTTC.

The chain couples TRBV7-6 to TRBJ2-7, with D maybe TRBD1 (5 bases). V was cut by 5 bases and J by 0 bases, with 11 bases left in between. The CDR3 length is 14 residues. CDR1 and CDR2 (germline): SGHVS, FNYEAQ. Written as DNA, the CDR3 is TGTGCCAGCAGCCAGGGCCAAAGCTCCTACGAGCAGTACTTC. It translates to CASSQGQSSYEQYF.

The chain combines TRBV27 with TRBJ1-5, with D unresolved. The CDR3 spans 13 residues. CDR1 and CDR2 (germline): MNHEY, SMNVEV (reference sequence). Deletions cut 8 bases from V and 7 bases from J, with 15 bases between. CDR3 amino acids: CASAAGPGQPQHF. The CDR3 DNA is TGTGCCAGCGCGGCCGGTCCGGGGCAGCCCCAGCATTTT.

The chain carries TRBV21-1 and TRBJ2-1; the table's D call of TRBD2 was not tested on the DNA. TRBV21-1 is marked as a pseudogene. This CDR3 has 13 amino acids. CDR3 DNA sequence: TGTGCCAGCACCAGACTAGCGGGCAATGAGCAGTTCTTC. Translated: CASTRLAGNEQFF.